A selection of T cell receptor beta chains follows, all from one sample in a study of shared clonotypes between healthy human individuals. Generated by immunoSEQ multiplex PCR, the TCRdb table keeps only in-frame clones and is missing some. The sample contains about 1 million clones, approximately 70% of which appear only once. The specimen was memory CD4+ T cells sorted from blood. The receptors here all came from a man younger than 35 in good health. Both conserved end residues are part of each CDR3. The D gene is left open where the match is weak. Only some rows state a clone size, as once, few, many or a class for expanded clones.

V	J	D	size	length	CDR3	DNA
TRBV29-1	TRBJ1-2	TRBD1	few	13	CSATTGTGYGYTF	TGCAGCGCCACGACAGGGACCGGCTATGGCTACACCTTC
TRBV28	TRBJ2-7	-	-	17	CASSLSFPYGEAYEQYF	TGTGCCAGCAGTTTATCCTTTCCATACGGAGAGGCCTACGAGCAGTACTTC
TRBV10-1	TRBJ2-3	-	-	14	CASSGQFSTDTQYF	TGCGCCAGCAGCGGACAGTTCAGCACAGATACGCAGTATTTT
TRBV30	TRBJ1-1	TRBD1	-	14	CAWSGQGVGTEAFF	TGTGCCTGGAGTGGACAGGGCGTAGGCACTGAAGCTTTCTTT
TRBV11-2	TRBJ1-2	TRBD1	-	13	CASTPDRGEGYTF	TGTGCCAGCACCCCTGACAGGGGAGAGGGCTACACCTTC
TRBV30	TRBJ2-2	-	-	13	CAWSVAAAGELFF	TGTGCCTGGAGTGTAGCAGCCGCCGGGGAGCTGTTTTTT
TRBV4-3	TRBJ2-2	-	-	14	CASSRLMWSGELFF	TGCGCCAGCAGCCGCCTAATGTGGTCCGGGGAGCTGTTTTTT
TRBV5-1	TRBJ2-2	-	-	14	CASSLDPAAGELFF	TGCGCCAGCAGCTTGGACCCCGCGGCCGGGGAGCTGTTTTTT
TRBV9	TRBJ2-1	-	-	15	CASSGTGTSYNEQFF	TGTGCCAGCAGCGGAACAGGGACATCCTACAATGAGCAGTTCTTC
TRBV5-4	TRBJ2-1	TRBD2	-	17	CASSLSASGGFYNEQFF	TGTGCCAGCAGCTTGTCGGCTAGCGGGGGGTTTTACAATGAGCAGTTCTTC
TRBV6-1	TRBJ1-2	TRBD1	-	13	CASSEPGQNGYTF	TGTGCCAGCAGTGAACCGGGACAGAATGGCTACACCTTC
TRBV5-4	TRBJ2-5	-	-	14	CASSPGQIQETQYF	TGTGCCAGCAGCCCAGGGCAGATTCAAGAGACCCAGTACTTC
TRBV23-1	TRBJ2-7	-	-	13	CASSTGHPYEQYF	TGCGCCAGCAGTACGGGACACCCCTACGAGCAGTACTTC
TRBV2	TRBJ2-1	-	once	17	CASSERGRGSSYNEQFF	TGTGCCAGCAGTGAACGGGGACGGGGAAGCTCCTACAATGAGCAGTTCTTC
TRBV2	TRBJ1-1	-	-	14	CASSEALRRNEAFF	TGTGCCAGCAGTGAAGCGCTTCGACGTAATGAAGCTTTCTTT
TRBV27	TRBJ1-1	-	-	14	CASSLRKGNTEAFF	TGTGCCAGCAGTTTAAGGAAGGGAAACACTGAAGCTTTCTTT
TRBV6-5	TRBJ1-1	-	-	12	CASGTVNTEAFF	TGTGCCAGCGGGACGGTGAACACTGAAGCTTTCTTT
TRBV5-1	TRBJ2-1	TRBD2	-	16	CASSLPSGHSYNEQFF	TGCGCCAGCAGCTTACCTAGCGGCCACTCCTACAATGAGCAGTTCTTC
TRBV10-2	TRBJ2-7	-	few	13	CASSGGPPYEQYF	TGCGCCAGCAGTGGGGGGCCCCCCTACGAGCAGTACTTC
TRBV6-5	TRBJ2-1	TRBD2	few	15	CASSLTSGRYNEQFF	TGTGCCAGCAGTCTGACTAGCGGGAGGTACAATGAGCAGTTCTTC
TRBV4-1	TRBJ2-5	TRBD1	-	14	CASSQSQGRETQYF	TGCGCCAGCAGCCAGTCACAGGGGCGGGAGACCCAGTACTTC
TRBV6-5	TRBJ2-7	TRBD1	-	14	CASSLTGGRDEQYF	TGTGCCAGCAGTTTGACAGGGGGAAGGGACGAGCAGTACTTC
TRBV11-2	TRBJ2-2	TRBD2	-	17	CASSFFAGRTRTGELFF	TGTGCCAGCAGCTTTTTTGCCGGGAGGACCCGAACCGGGGAGCTGTTTTTT
TRBV10-3	TRBJ2-5	TRBD1	-	13	CAISQGAEETQYF	TGTGCCATCAGTCAGGGGGCTGAAGAGACCCAGTACTTC
TRBV30	TRBJ1-2	TRBD1	-	15	CAWTHPPGQGGGYTF	TGTGCCTGGACCCACCCTCCGGGACAGGGAGGCGGCTACACCTTC
TRBV11-2	TRBJ2-1	TRBD1	-	17	CASSLRTGSGSYNEQFF	TGTGCCAGCAGCTTACGGACAGGCAGCGGCTCCTACAATGAGCAGTTCTTC
TRBV4-3	TRBJ1-4	-	-	15	CASSQGRGSNEKLFF	TGCGCCAGCAGCCAAGGCCGGGGGTCTAATGAAAAACTGTTTTTT
TRBV14	TRBJ2-7	TRBD2	many	15	CASSPARTSISEQYF	TGTGCCAGCAGCCCCGCCCGGACTAGTATCTCCGAGCAGTACTTC
TRBV6-6	TRBJ1-2	-	-	14	CASSYTGQRKGYTF	TGTGCCAGCAGTTATACCGGACAGAGGAAGGGCTACACCTTC
TRBV12-5	TRBJ2-7	-	-	17	CASPGATGTLGSYEQYF	TGTGCTAGTCCGGGGGCAACAGGAACCCTGGGATCCTACGAGCAGTACTTC
TRBV2	TRBJ1-4	-	-	14	CASRRGGANEKLFF	TGTGCCAGCAGGCGGGGAGGGGCCAATGAAAAACTGTTTTTT
TRBV10-3	TRBJ2-2	TRBD1	-	15	CAISPGTGVAGELFF	TGTGCCATCAGCCCTGGGACAGGGGTGGCCGGGGAGCTGTTTTTT
TRBV11-2	TRBJ2-7	-	-	15	CASSLGLALLYEQYF	TGTGCCAGCAGCTTAGGTCTAGCACTTCTCTACGAGCAGTACTTC
TRBV10-2	TRBJ2-7	-	once	13	CASRGASSYEQYF	TGCGCCTCCAGGGGCGCCAGCTCCTACGAGCAGTACTTC
TRBV11-2	TRBJ2-1	-	few	15	CASSSASGLTVEQFF	TGTGCCAGCAGCTCGGCCTCAGGACTAACTGTTGAGCAGTTCTTC
TRBV30	TRBJ2-3	-	-	11	CAWMIADTQYF	TGTGCCTGGATGATTGCAGATACGCAGTATTTT
TRBV13	TRBJ1-2	-	-	12	CATRDPNYGYTF	TGTGCCACCAGAGACCCTAACTATGGCTACACCTTC
TRBV5-6	TRBJ2-7	-	-	13	CASSSPKVYEQYF	TGTGCCAGCAGCTCCCCCAAAGTCTACGAGCAGTACTTC
TRBV6-4	TRBJ2-7	TRBD1	-	15	CASSGRTGKTYEQYF	TGTGCCAGCAGTGGCCGGACAGGTAAAACCTACGAGCAGTACTTC
TRBV6-5	TRBJ1-3	-	once	13	CASPGLRGNTIYF	TGTGCCAGCCCGGGTCTCCGAGGAAACACCATATATTTT
TRBV19	TRBJ2-1	TRBD2	few	12	CASSSSGNEQFF	TGTGCCAGTAGCTCTAGCGGCAATGAGCAGTTCTTC
TRBV5-1	TRBJ2-7	-	-	14	CASSLPTGSDEQYF	TGCGCCAGCAGCCTCCCGACAGGTAGTGACGAGCAGTACTTC
TRBV13	TRBJ2-3	-	-	11	CASSLQDTQYF	TGTGCCAGCAGCTTACAAGATACGCAGTATTTT
TRBV28	TRBJ2-4	-	-	14	CASSLPGAKNIQYF	TGTGCCAGCAGTTTACCCGGAGCCAAAAACATTCAGTACTTC
TRBV10-2	TRBJ1-5	TRBD1	-	13	CASRDREGQPQHF	TGCGCCAGCAGAGACAGGGAAGGGCAGCCCCAGCATTTT
TRBV14	TRBJ2-4	TRBD1	once	15	CASSLTGGYKNIQYF	TGTGCCAGCAGCTTGACAGGGGGGTACAAAAACATTCAGTACTTC
TRBV19	TRBJ1-5	-	once	14	CASSTFNSNQPQHF	TGTGCCAGTAGTACCTTCAATAGCAATCAGCCCCAGCATTTT
TRBV4-1	TRBJ1-2	-	many	14	CASRIDRSSYGYTF	TGCGCCAGCAGGATAGACAGGTCTTCCTATGGCTACACCTTC
TRBV5-1	TRBJ1-1	-	few	13	CASSLSGRAEAFF	TGCGCCAGCAGCTTGTCAGGGAGGGCTGAAGCTTTCTTT
TRBV7-2	TRBJ1-4	-	-	14	CASSPGFANEKLFF	TGTGCCAGCAGCCCAGGGTTCGCTAATGAAAAACTGTTTTTT
TRBV5-4	TRBJ2-5	-	-	15	CASSHMGESQETQYF	TGTGCCAGCAGCCACATGGGGGAATCCCAAGAGACCCAGTACTTC
TRBV19	TRBJ2-1	TRBD2	-	16	CASSKTSGSTYNEQFF	TGTGCCAGTAGCAAGACTAGCGGGAGTACCTACAATGAGCAGTTCTTC
TRBV5-1	TRBJ2-3	-	few	15	CASSLGATRGDTQYF	TGCGCCAGCAGCTTGGGGGCCACCAGGGGAGATACGCAGTATTTT
TRBV6-4	TRBJ2-3	-	-	16	CASSVRGGPNTDTQYF	TGTGCCAGCAGTGTTAGAGGGGGGCCCAACACAGATACGCAGTATTTT
TRBV9	TRBJ1-1	-	-	15	CASSPRGGLNTEAFF	TGTGCCAGCAGCCCCCGGGGGGGCCTGAACACTGAAGCTTTCTTT
TRBV2	TRBJ2-5	TRBD2	-	16	CASSPRTSGTKETQYF	TGTGCCAGCAGTCCCCGGACTAGCGGGACAAAAGAGACCCAGTACTTC
TRBV5-1	TRBJ2-1	TRBD2	-	16	CASSVAPSGMPERQFF	TGCGCCAGCAGCGTTGCCCCTAGCGGGATGCCGGAACGGCAGTTCTTC
TRBV19	TRBJ1-4	-	-	15	CASSREGQTNEKLFF	TGTGCCAGTAGTAGGGAGGGGCAAACTAATGAAAAACTGTTTTTT
TRBV6-4	TRBJ2-3	-	-	13	CASSGRSGDTQYF	TGTGCCAGCAGTGGGCGGTCGGGAGATACGCAGTATTTT